A selection of T cell receptor beta chains follows, all from one sample in a study of blood T cell repertoires in COVID-19. Using immunoSEQ multiplex PCR, the repertoire was profiled, and TCRdb retains in-frame clones only, with some absent. The sample has roughly 270,000 clones; around 80% are singletons. The sequenced sample consisted of PBMCs or T cells enriched from blood (not recorded which). The receptors stem from a middle-aged man who had been exposed to COVID-19. The CDR3 runs from the conserved cysteine through the conserved F or W. The D gene is left open where the match is weak. Clone size, where shown, is once, few, many, or a class for clones that have expanded.

d_call | j_call | clone_size | v_call | cdr3_length | cdr3_nt | cdr3_aa
TRBD2 | TRBJ2-7 | many | TRBV5-5 | 18 | TGTGCCAGCAGCCCCGGGACTAGCGGGAGGGGGCGGATTTACGAGCAGTACTTC | CASSPGTSGRGRIYEQYF
TRBD1 | TRBJ1-6 | few | TRBV14 | 15 | TGTGCCAGCAGCCGAGGGGACAGTAATAATTCACCCCTCCACTTT | CASSRGDSNNSPLHF
TRBD1 | TRBJ1-6 | - | TRBV7-9 | 15 | TGTGCCAGCAGCTTAGAGACAGGGACGGCCTCACCCCTCCACTTT | CASSLETGTASPLHF
- | TRBJ1-1 | - | TRBV30 | 13 | TGTGCCTGGACCATGACAGTTAACACTGAAGCTTTCTTT | CAWTMTVNTEAFF
- | TRBJ1-5 | - | TRBV18 | 13 | TGTGCCAGCTCACCAGGGGGGAGTCAGCCCCAGCATTTT | CASSPGGSQPQHF
TRBD1 | TRBJ1-2 | - | TRBV7-2 | 14 | TGTGCCAGCAGCGGGGGACAGTCCGACTATGGCTACACCTTC | CASSGGQSDYGYTF
- | TRBJ2-5 | once | TRBV7-2 | 15 | TGTGCCAGCAGCTTAGGGGGCGGGATAGAAGAGACCCAGTACTTC | CASSLGGGIEETQYF
- | TRBJ1-1 | - | TRBV7-9 | 15 | TGTGCCAGCAGCTCCCGGTTCCAGGGGCAAACTGAAGCTTTCTTT | CASSSRFQGQTEAFF
TRBD1 | TRBJ2-3 | - | TRBV7-3 | 15 | TGTGCCAGCAGCTTACGACAGGGGGCAGCAGATACGCAGTATTTT | CASSLRQGAADTQYF
- | TRBJ2-1 | - | TRBV11-2 | 12 | TGTGCCAGTAAACGCATGGCCAATGAGCAGTTCTTC | CASKRMANEQFF
- | TRBJ2-5 | - | TRBV10-3 | 14 | TGTGCACGGAAAGCGACGAGGCCAAACGAGACCCAGTACTTC | CARKATRPNETQYF
TRBD2 | TRBJ2-7 | - | TRBV13 | 15 | TGTGCCAGCAGCACCGGACTAGCGGAGACCTACGAGCAGTACTTC | CASSTGLAETYEQYF
- | TRBJ2-1 | - | TRBV15 | 12 | TGTGCCACCAGCAGGGCAAACAATGAGCAGTTCTTC | CATSRANNEQFF
- | TRBJ1-6 | - | TRBV28 | 14 | TGTGCCAGCAGCCCGGACAGCTATAGGTCACCCCTCCACTTT | CASSPDSYRSPLHF
- | TRBJ2-6 | - | TRBV5-6 | 17 | TGTGCCAGCAGCTTGGGGCAGGGGACATACGGGGCCAACGTCCTGACTTTC | CASSLGQGTYGANVLTF
- | TRBJ2-3 | - | TRBV10-3 | 13 | TGTGCCATCAATGGAGCTGAAACAGATACGCAGTATTTT | CAINGAETDTQYF
TRBD1 | TRBJ1-6 | once | TRBV27 | 15 | TGTGCCAGCAGTATCCGGGACAGGGCTAATTCACCCCTCCACTTT | CASSIRDRANSPLHF
TRBD2 | TRBJ2-7 | - | TRBV18 | 15 | TGTGCCAGCTCACCACTAGCGGGAGGGCCCTACGAGCAGTACTTC | CASSPLAGGPYEQYF
- | TRBJ2-1 | - | TRBV11-1 | 14 | TGTGCCAGCAGCCCCACCTCAGTGGACAATGAGCAGTTCTTC | CASSPTSVDNEQFF
TRBD1 | TRBJ2-2 | - | TRBV2 | 15 | TGTGCCAGCAGCGGGACAGGGGTGGACACCGGGGAGCTGTTTTTT | CASSGTGVDTGELFF
TRBD1 | TRBJ2-2 | few | TRBV19 | 15 | TGTGCCAGTAGCCTAGGACAGGGTGGAACCGGGGAGCTGTTTTTT | CASSLGQGGTGELFF
TRBD2 | TRBJ2-7 | - | TRBV28 | 17 | TGTGCCAGCAGTTTCCCCGGGGAGGGGACCATCTCCTACGAGCAGTACTTC | CASSFPGEGTISYEQYF
- | TRBJ1-5 | - | TRBV7-2 | 15 | TGTGCCAGCAGCTTACTTTTAGGGGAAGGTCAGCCCCAGCATTTT | CASSLLLGEGQPQHF
TRBD2 | TRBJ2-5 | few | TRBV2 | 18 | TGTGCCAGCAGAAAAGGGACTAGCGGGAGGGGCTCAGGAGAGACCCAGTACTTC | CASRKGTSGRGSGETQYF
TRBD1 | TRBJ1-6 | few | TRBV5-1 | 17 | TGCGCCAGCAGCTTGGGGGGACAGGGGATTGGTAATTCACCCCTCCACTTT | CASSLGGQGIGNSPLHF
- | TRBJ2-1 | - | TRBV10-1 | 14 | TGCGCCAGCAGTGAGTACTCGTCCTACAATGAGCAGTTCTTC | CASSEYSSYNEQFF
- | TRBJ1-5 | few | TRBV19 | 15 | TGTGCCAGTAGTCTTAGGGGGACTAGCAATCAGCCCCAGCATTTT | CASSLRGTSNQPQHF
TRBD1 | TRBJ2-7 | - | TRBV7-9 | 15 | TGTGCCAGCAGCTTCTACGGGACAGGGGGCGGGAAGCAGTACTTC | CASSFYGTGGGKQYF
- | TRBJ1-3 | - | TRBV5-1 | 16 | TGCGCCAGCAGCCCATCACCGGGGAACTCTGGAAACACCATATATTTT | CASSPSPGNSGNTIYF
- | TRBJ1-2 | - | TRBV2 | 14 | TGTGCCAGCATTAGGACAGCAAGTGGCTATGGCTACACCTTC | CASIRTASGYGYTF
- | TRBJ2-1 | - | TRBV11-2 | 12 | TGTGCCAGCAGCTCCGGTGGAGCTGTGCAGTTCTTC | CASSSGGAVQFF
- | TRBJ1-1 | - | TRBV2 | 14 | TGTGCCAGCAGTGAACTTAGAGCGAACACTGAAGCTTTCTTT | CASSELRANTEAFF
TRBD2 | TRBJ2-5 | - | TRBV7-8 | 15 | TGTGCCAGCAGCCGGAGCGGGACTCTGGGGGAGACCCAGTACTTC | CASSRSGTLGETQYF
- | TRBJ2-5 | - | TRBV5-4 | 14 | TGTGCCAGCAGCCAACTCGCCATGAGGGAGACCCAGTACTTC | CASSQLAMRETQYF
- | TRBJ2-3 | few | TRBV5-7 | 11 | TGTGCCAGCCCATTCACAGATACGCAGTATTTT | CASPFTDTQYF
- | TRBJ1-6 | - | TRBV19 | 13 | TGTGCCAGTAGTCGTACAGGGAATTCACCCCTCCACTTT | CASSRTGNSPLHF
TRBD1 | TRBJ2-7 | - | TRBV6-5 | 15 | TGTGCCAGCAAAAAAGACAGGGGGCCTTCCTACGAGCAGTACTTC | CASKKDRGPSYEQYF
- | TRBJ1-1 | - | TRBV20-1 | 11 | TGCAGTGCGGACAAGAACACTGAAGCTTTCTTT | CSADKNTEAFF
- | TRBJ2-7 | - | TRBV24-1 | 18 | TGTGCCACCAGTGATTTCCCCCTACCGCGGGGGCCCTCCTACGAGCAGTACTTC | CATSDFPLPRGPSYEQYF
TRBD1 | TRBJ1-1 | - | TRBV5-1 | 14 | TGCGCCAGCAGCTTACAAGGGACAGGCCCTGAAGCTTTCTTT | CASSLQGTGPEAFF
- | TRBJ2-7 | - | TRBV6-5 | 15 | TGTGCCAGCAGTCAACCGGGACAAGTAGTCTACGAGCAGTACTTC | CASSQPGQVVYEQYF
- | TRBJ2-3 | - | TRBV10-2 | 17 | TGCGCCAGCAGTGAGTCGGCGGTAGTAGAAGGTACAGATACGCAGTATTTT | CASSESAVVEGTDTQYF
- | TRBJ1-5 | - | TRBV7-9 | 12 | TGTGCCAGCAGCTCGCAGGGGCAGCCCCAGCATTTT | CASSSQGQPQHF
TRBD1 | TRBJ2-1 | - | TRBV3-1/TRBV3-2 | 16 | TGTGCCAGCAGCCAACCTATGACAGGGGGCTACAATGAGCAGTTCTTC | CASSQPMTGGYNEQFF
TRBD1 | TRBJ2-7 | - | TRBV29-1 | 13 | TGCAGCGTCCGGACAGGGGGCCGGTACGAGCAGTACTTC | CSVRTGGRYEQYF